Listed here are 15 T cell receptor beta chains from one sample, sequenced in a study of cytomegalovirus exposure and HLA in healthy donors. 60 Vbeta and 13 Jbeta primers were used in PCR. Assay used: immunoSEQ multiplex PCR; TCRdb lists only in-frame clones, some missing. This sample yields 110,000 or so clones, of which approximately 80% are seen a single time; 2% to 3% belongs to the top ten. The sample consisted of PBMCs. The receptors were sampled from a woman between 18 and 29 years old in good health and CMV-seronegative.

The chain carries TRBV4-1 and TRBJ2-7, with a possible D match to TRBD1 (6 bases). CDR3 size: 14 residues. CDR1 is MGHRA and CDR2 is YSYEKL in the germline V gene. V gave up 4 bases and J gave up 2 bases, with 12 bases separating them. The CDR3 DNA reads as TGCGCCAGCAGCCCAGGGGATCCGGCCTACGAGCAGTACTTC. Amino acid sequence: CASSPGDPAYEQYF.

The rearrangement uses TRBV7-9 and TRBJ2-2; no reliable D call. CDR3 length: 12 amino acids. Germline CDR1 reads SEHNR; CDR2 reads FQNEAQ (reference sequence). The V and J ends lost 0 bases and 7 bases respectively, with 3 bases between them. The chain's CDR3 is CASSLALGELFF. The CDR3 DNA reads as TGTGCCAGCAGCTTAGCCCTCGGGGAGCTGTTTTTT.

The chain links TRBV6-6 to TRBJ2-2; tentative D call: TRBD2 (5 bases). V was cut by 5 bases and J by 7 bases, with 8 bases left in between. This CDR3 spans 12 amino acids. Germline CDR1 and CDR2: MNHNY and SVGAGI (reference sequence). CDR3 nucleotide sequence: TGTGCCAGCAGTCCCGGAGGCGGGGAGCTGTTTTTT. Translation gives CASSPGGGELFF.

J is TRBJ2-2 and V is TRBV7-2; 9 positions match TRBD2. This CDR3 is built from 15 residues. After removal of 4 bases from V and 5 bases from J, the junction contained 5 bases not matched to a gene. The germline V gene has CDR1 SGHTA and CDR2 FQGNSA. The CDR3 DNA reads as TGTGCCAGCAGCTCAGGACTAGCGAGTACCGGGGAGCTGTTTTTT. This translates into CASSSGLASTGELFF.

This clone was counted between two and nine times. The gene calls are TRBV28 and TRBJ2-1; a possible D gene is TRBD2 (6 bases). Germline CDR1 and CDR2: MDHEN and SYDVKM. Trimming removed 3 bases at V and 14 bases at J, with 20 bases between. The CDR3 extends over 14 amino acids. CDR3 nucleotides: TGTGCCAGCAGTTTTCGGGAATCCACCGGGGGTGAGTTCTTC. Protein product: CASSFRESTGGEFF.

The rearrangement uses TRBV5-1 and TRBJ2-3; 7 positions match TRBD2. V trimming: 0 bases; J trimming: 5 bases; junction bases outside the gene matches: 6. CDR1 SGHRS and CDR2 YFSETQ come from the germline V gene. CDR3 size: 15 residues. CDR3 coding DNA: TGCGCCAGCAGCTTGGAAGCGGGGAGTATAGATACGCAGTATTTT. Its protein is CASSLEAGSIDTQYF.

The CDR3 nucleotides are TGTGCCAGTAGTATTAATCTGGAAGCGTATAGCAATCAGCCCCAGCATTTT. This gives the protein CASSINLEAYSNQPQHF. The chain recombines TRBV19 with TRBJ1-5; D unclear. CDR1 and CDR2 from the germline V gene are LNHDA and SQIVND (reference sequence). Trimming removed 3 bases at V and 0 bases at J, with 15 bases between. This CDR3 is built from 17 residues.

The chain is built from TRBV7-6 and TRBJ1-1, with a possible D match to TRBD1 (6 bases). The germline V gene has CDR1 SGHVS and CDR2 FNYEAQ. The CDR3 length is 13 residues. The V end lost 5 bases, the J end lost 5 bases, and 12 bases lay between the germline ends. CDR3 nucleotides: TGTGCCAGCAGCCATACAGGGTTGACTGAAGCTTTCTTT. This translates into CASSHTGLTEAFF.

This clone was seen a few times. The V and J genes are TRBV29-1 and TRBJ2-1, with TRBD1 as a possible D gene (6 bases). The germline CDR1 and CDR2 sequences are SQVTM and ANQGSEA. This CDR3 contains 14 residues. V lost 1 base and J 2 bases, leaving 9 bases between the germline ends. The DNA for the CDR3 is TGCAGCGTTGAAGTAGGACAGACCTACAATGAGCAGTTCTTC. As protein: CSVEVGQTYNEQFF.

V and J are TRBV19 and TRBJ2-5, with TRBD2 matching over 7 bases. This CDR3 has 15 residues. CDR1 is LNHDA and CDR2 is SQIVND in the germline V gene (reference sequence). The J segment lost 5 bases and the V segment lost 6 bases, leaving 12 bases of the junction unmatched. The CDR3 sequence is CASSPTGGSWETQYF. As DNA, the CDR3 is TGTGCCAGTAGCCCGACGGGGGGATCTTGGGAGACCCAGTACTTC.

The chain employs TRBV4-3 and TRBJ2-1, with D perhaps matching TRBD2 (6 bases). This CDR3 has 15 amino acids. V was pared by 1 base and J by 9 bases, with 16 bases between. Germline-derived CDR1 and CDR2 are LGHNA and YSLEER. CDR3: CASSQGLEGYAEQFF. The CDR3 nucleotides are TGCGCCAGCAGCCAAGGATTGGAGGGGTACGCTGAGCAGTTCTTC.

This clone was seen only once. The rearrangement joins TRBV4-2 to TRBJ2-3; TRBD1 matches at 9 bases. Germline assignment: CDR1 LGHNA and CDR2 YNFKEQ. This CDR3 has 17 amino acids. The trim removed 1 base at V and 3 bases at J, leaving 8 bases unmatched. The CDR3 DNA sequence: TGTGCCAGCAGCCAAGGGACAGGACAGGGGCTTACAGATACGCAGTATTTT. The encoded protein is CASSQGTGQGLTDTQYF.

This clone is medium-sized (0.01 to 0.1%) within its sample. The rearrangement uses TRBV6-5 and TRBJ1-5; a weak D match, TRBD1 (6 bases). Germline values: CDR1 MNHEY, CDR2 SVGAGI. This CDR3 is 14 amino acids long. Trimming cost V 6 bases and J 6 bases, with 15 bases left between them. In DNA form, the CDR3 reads TGTGCCAGCAGCCCAACAGGGCCGGTTCAGCCCCAGCATTTT. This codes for CASSPTGPVQPQHF.

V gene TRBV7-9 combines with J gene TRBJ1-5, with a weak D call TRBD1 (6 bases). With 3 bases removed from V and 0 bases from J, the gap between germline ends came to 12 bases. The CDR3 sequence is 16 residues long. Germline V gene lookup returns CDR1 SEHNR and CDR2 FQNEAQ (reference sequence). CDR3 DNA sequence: TGTGCCAGCAGCTTGACGGACAGCGATAGCAATCAGCCCCAGCATTTT. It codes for CASSLTDSDSNQPQHF.

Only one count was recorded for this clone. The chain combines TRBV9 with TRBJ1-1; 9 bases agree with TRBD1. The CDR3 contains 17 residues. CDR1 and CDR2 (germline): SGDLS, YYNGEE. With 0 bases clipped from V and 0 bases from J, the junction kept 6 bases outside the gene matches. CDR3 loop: CASSVGGTGLMNTEAFF. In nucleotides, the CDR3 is TGTGCCAGCAGCGTAGGTGGGACAGGGCTTATGAACACTGAAGCTTTCTTT.